These 19 T cell receptor beta chains were all obtained from the same sample, sequenced in a study of cytomegalovirus exposure and HLA in healthy donors. The PCR used 60 Vbeta and 13 Jbeta primers. Measured with immunoSEQ multiplex PCR; TCRdb has only the in-frame clones, and not every one. The sample records 100,000 to 150,000 clones, roughly 73% being singletons. Material for sequencing was PBMCs. The receptor source for this set is a male donor in good health and CMV-seronegative.

The J gene is TRBJ2-3, the V gene TRBV6-5, with TRBD2 matching over 7 bases. The CDR3 is made up of 15 amino acids. Germline values: CDR1 MNHEY, CDR2 SVGAGI. The ends lost 2 bases at V and 4 bases at J; junction bases unmatched: 6. The CDR3 DNA sequence: TGTGCCAGCAGTTACGGGGGGGTTAAAGCAGATACGCAGTATTTT. Amino acid sequence: CASSYGGVKADTQYF.

The chain recombines TRBV27 with TRBJ1-1, with D possibly being TRBD1 (6 bases). V lost 2 bases and J lost 7, with 14 bases in between. The length of the CDR3 is 14 residues. The V gene's germline CDR1 is MNHEY and CDR2 SMNVEV (reference sequence). The CDR3 protein is CASSLRTATLEAFF. The CDR3 region has the DNA TGTGCCAGCAGTTTACGGACAGCGACCCTTGAAGCTTTCTTT.

In the case of this clone: One junction end does not reproduce the germline sequence, and a read error may be involved. The same CDR3 can be traced to other DNA sequences in this sample. The rearrangement joins TRBV6-6 to TRBJ1-6; D is perhaps TRBD1 (6 bases). This CDR3 region has 14 residues. The germline CDR1 and CDR2 sequences are MNHNY and SVGAGI (reference sequence). CDR3 coding DNA: TGTGCCAGCAGTTCCGCGGACAGCAATTCCCCCCTCCACTTT. It encodes CASSSADSNSPLHF.

The V and J genes are TRBV6-6 and TRBJ1-4, with a weak D call TRBD1 (5 bases). Germline-derived CDR1 and CDR2 are MNHNY and SVGAGI (reference sequence). The length of the CDR3 is 16 residues. The V end was cut by 2 bases, the J end by 6 bases, with 16 bases between. CDR3 nucleotide sequence: TGTGCCAGCAGTTACGGGGGGGAGGGTACCCATGAAAAACTGTTTTTT. It yields the protein CASSYGGEGTHEKLFF.

V gene TRBV29-1 combines with J gene TRBJ2-2; 8 bases map to TRBD2. The CDR3 totals 13 residues. Germline lookup yields CDR1 SQVTM and CDR2 ANQGSEA. V lost 7 bases, J lost 7 bases, and 8 bases stayed unmatched. This CDR3 is CSGARGGYGELFF. CDR3 nucleotides: TGCAGCGGCGCCCGGGGGGGGTACGGGGAGCTGTTTTTT.

CDR3: CASSANGGRDTEAFF. The CDR3 DNA sequence: TGTGCCAGCAGCGCGAACGGGGGGAGGGACACTGAAGCTTTCTTT. The chain carries TRBV21-1 and TRBJ1-1. TRBV21-1 is a pseudogene segment. CDR3 length: 15 amino acids.

This chain joins TRBV9 and TRBJ1-1, with a weak D call TRBD1 (5 bases). This CDR3 has 14 residues. Per the germline V gene, CDR1 is SGDLS and CDR2 is YYNGEE. With 6 bases removed from V and 0 bases from J, the gap between germline ends came to 12 bases. CDR3 sequence: CASTADSMNTEAFF. Written as DNA, the CDR3 is TGTGCCAGCACTGCAGACAGTATGAACACTGAAGCTTTCTTT.

This chain connects TRBV7-2 to TRBJ2-7; the D is unclear. V lost 5 bases to trimming and J lost 0 bases, with 11 bases between them. This CDR3 spans 14 amino acids. CDR1 is SGHTA, CDR2 FQGNSA, per germline. CDR3 region: CASSRRFGSYEQYF. CDR3 coding DNA: TGTGCCAGCAGCCGTCGGTTCGGCTCCTACGAGCAGTACTTC.

This chain connects TRBV16 to TRBJ1-1; 7 positions match TRBD1. This CDR3 contains 15 residues. Germline CDR1 is KGHSY and CDR2 is FQNENV. V lost 1 base and J lost 4; bases outside the gene matches: 6. CDR3 amino acids: CASSQYKGAGTEAFF. The DNA of the CDR3 is TGTGCCAGCAGCCAATATAAGGGGGCCGGCACTGAAGCTTTCTTT.

The chain has TRBV18 and TRBJ1-2, with D tentatively TRBD1 (5 bases). The V and J ends lost 1 base and 3 bases respectively, with 9 bases between them. CDR3 length equals 14 residues. Germline values: CDR1 KGHSH, CDR2 LQKENI. The CDR3 protein is CASSPRDSDYGYTF. The CDR3 DNA reads TGTGCCAGCTCACCACGAGACAGTGACTATGGCTACACCTTC.

The V call is TRBV23-1, the J call TRBJ2-5; TRBD1 is a possible D gene (6 bases). The J call is uncertain, as TRBJ2-7 better fits the DNA end. TRBV23-1 is an ORF; its function is uncertain. This CDR3 region has 15 residues. In DNA, the CDR3 is TGCGCCAGCAGTGTTCCCGGGACACCAAGCTACGAGCAGTACTTC. It is translated as CASSVPGTPSYEQYF.

The chain employs TRBV7-8 and TRBJ1-1; D is unresolved. Germline-derived CDR1 and CDR2 are SGHVS and FQNEAQ. Trimming cost V 4 bases and J 1 base, with 10 bases left between them. The CDR3 totals 14 residues. CDR3 nucleotides: TGTGCCAGCAGCTCAGGTGGAGGGAACACTGAAGCTTTCTTT. Its translation is CASSSGGGNTEAFF.

V and J are TRBV10-3 and TRBJ2-7; TRBD2 aligns across 8 bases. Germline lookup yields CDR1 ENHRY and CDR2 SYGVKD. The J segment lost 6 bases and the V segment lost 6 bases, leaving 4 bases of the junction unmatched. The length of the CDR3 is 12 residues. The CDR3 coding sequence is TGTGCCATCAGGATTACTAGCGGCGAGCAGTACTTC. Protein product: CAIRITSGEQYF.

J is TRBJ2-3 and V is TRBV18; perhaps TRBD2 as D (5 bases). Germline loops: CDR1 KGHSH, CDR2 LQKENI. The length of the CDR3 is 15 residues. Trimming took 2 bases from V and 2 from J, leaving 11 bases between them. The DNA of the CDR3 is TGTGCCAGCTCACCAGCCGGGGTTACCACAGATACGCAGTATTTT. It translates to CASSPAGVTTDTQYF. The entire variable domain, with the rest obtained from reference TRBV18 and TRBJ2-3, is as follows: NAGVMQNPRHLVRRRGQEARLRCSPMKGHSHVYWYRQLPEEGLKFMVYLQKENIIDESGMPKERFSAEFPKEGPSILRIQQVVRGDSAAYFCASSPAGVTTDTQYFGPGTRLTVL.

The gene calls are TRBV29-1 and TRBJ1-2; no clear D gene. Germline V gene lookup returns CDR1 SQVTM and CDR2 ANQGSEA. The CDR3 contains 12 residues. Trimming took 5 bases from V and 6 from J, leaving 13 bases between them. The CDR3 loop is CSVLWREDGYTF. CDR3 bases: TGCAGCGTTCTATGGAGGGAGGATGGCTACACCTTC.

The chain employs TRBV2 and TRBJ2-2, with 8 bases identical to TRBD2. The CDR3 runs to 17 residues. The V gene end was trimmed by 2 bases and the J gene end by 0 bases; junction bases not matched to a gene: 5. The V gene's germline CDR1 is SNHLY and CDR2 FYNNEI. The CDR3 nucleotides read TGTGCCAGCAGTGAAAATCCTAGCGGGCCGAACACCGGGGAGCTGTTTTTT. Translated, it gives CASSENPSGPNTGELFF.

This clone was recorded a few times. The CDR3 nucleotides read TGTGCCAGCAGTTACCAGGGCTCTACGCAGTATTTT. It specifies CASSYQGSTQYF. The chain combines TRBV6-5 with TRBJ2-3, with a tentative D call TRBD1 (5 bases). The CDR3 sequence is 12 residues long. Between the trimmed V and J ends, which lost 2 bases and 8 bases, there was a span of 8 bases. CDR1 is MNHEY and CDR2 is SVGAGI in the germline V gene.

This clone was seen more than once but under ten times. J is TRBJ2-4 and V is TRBV5-1; 9 nucleotides agree with TRBD1. Trimming at V came to 0 bases and at J to 8 bases, leaving 0 bases not matched to a gene. This CDR3 region has 13 residues. CDR1 is SGHRS and CDR2 is YFSETQ in the germline V gene. In DNA, the CDR3 is TGCGCCAGCAGCTTGGGACAGGGGGACATTCAGTACTTC. Amino acids: CASSLGQGDIQYF.

This chain links TRBV6-5 with TRBJ2-1, with TRBD1 matching over 11 bases. After removal of 6 bases from V and 7 bases from J, the junction contained 5 bases not matched to a gene. The CDR3 is 14 amino acids. Germline assignment: CDR1 MNHEY and CDR2 SVGAGI. CDR3 in amino acids: CASSRGTGGNEQFF. CDR3 sequence (DNA): TGTGCCAGCAGCCGCGGGACAGGGGGAAATGAGCAGTTCTTC.